The rows below give T cell receptor beta chains drawn from one sample of a study of blood T cell repertoires in COVID-19. Profiling relied on immunoSEQ multiplex PCR, and the TCRdb table lists in-frame clones only, not all of them. The sample includes 170,000 or so clones, more than 70% of them seen just once. The sample taken for sequencing was peripheral blood. The receptor source for this set is a man in his late teens or twenties with active or convalescent COVID-19. Each CDR3 is given with its conserved first and last residue. The size entry is marked missing in some rows and otherwise reads once, few, many or a size class.

TRBJ2-7	-	TRBV29-1	CSVLTSGASYEQYF
TRBJ2-2	-	TRBV5-1	CASSRGGPTGELFF
TRBJ2-7	-	TRBV27	CASSLNRGQGAGGRKSYEQYF
TRBJ2-7	-	TRBV7-9	CASSLATDRGSHEQYF
TRBJ1-1	-	TRBV6-5	CASRPGGASTEAFF
TRBJ1-1	few	TRBV2	CASSKPTGFVNTEAFF
TRBJ2-1	-	TRBV15	CATSRDSAREGGFF
TRBJ2-7	-	TRBV2	CASGRGYEQYF
TRBJ2-7	-	TRBV28	CASSSTQRRQGSIWEQYF
TRBJ2-1	-	TRBV5-1	CASSQDRGHEQFF
TRBJ2-3	-	TRBV28	CASSLGRFQGSDTQYF
TRBJ2-7	-	TRBV6-2/TRBV6-3	CASSWGGLDSEQYF
TRBJ1-2	once	TRBV28	CASSLTGGPNYGYTF
TRBJ2-7	-	TRBV27	CASRTLAGASYEQYF
TRBJ2-6	-	TRBV3-1/TRBV3-2	CASSQVRVAGANVLTF
TRBJ1-1	-	TRBV5-4	CASSFFRGQGKLMNTEAFF
TRBJ1-4	-	TRBV7-8	CASSLGAAFSEKLFF
TRBJ1-2	few	TRBV19	CATSQNAGDNYGYTF
TRBJ1-1	-	TRBV6-5	CASRSTGGGNTEAFF
TRBJ2-5	-	TRBV12-5	CASGPGQYQETQYF
TRBJ2-7	-	TRBV5-4	CASSPGPGQLTYEQYF
TRBJ1-3	-	TRBV6-5	CASGKQGARNTIYF
TRBJ2-1	-	TRBV5-6	CASSLGGRFYEQFF
TRBJ2-5	-	TRBV7-2	CASSSTSGSQETQYF
TRBJ2-7	-	TRBV6-5	CASSGRGRSYEQYF
TRBJ1-2	-	TRBV6-5	CASSYDRGLKGYTF